One sample yielded the 23 T cell receptor beta chains listed below, sequenced in a study of immune evolution from preneoplasia to lung adenocarcinoma. This table comes from immunoSEQ multiplex PCR, and its TCRdb copy is limited to in-frame clones, with some not included. The table has several thousand clones, roughly 82% seen once. The sequenced sample was FFPE adjacent normal lung tissue. The receptors here all came from a donor aged 70 or over with lung adenocarcinoma.

In its sample, this clone was seen once. The rearrangement joins TRBV6-1 to TRBJ2-3; TRBD1 matches at 9 bases. Trimming took 6 bases from V and 4 from J; bases not matched to a gene: 8. Germline CDR1 MNHNS, CDR2 SASEGT. The CDR3 runs to 15 residues. The CDR3 is CASSLGGQGSDTQYF. CDR3 coding DNA: TGTGCCAGCAGCCTGGGGGGACAGGGCTCAGATACGCAGTATTTT.

The chain uses TRBV4-3 and TRBJ2-3; TRBD1 matches 10 bases. This CDR3 region has 15 residues. V lost 4 bases and J lost 1; bases outside the gene matches: 2. CDR1 LGHNA and CDR2 YSLEER come from the germline V gene. The CDR3 loop reads CASSPDRGRTDTQYF. The CDR3 nucleotides read TGCGCCAGCAGCCCAGACAGGGGGCGCACAGATACGCAGTATTTT.

The rearrangement uses TRBV7-2 and TRBJ2-7; perhaps D is TRBD1 or TRBD2 (6 bases each). Trimming took 6 bases from V and 1 from J, leaving 19 bases between them. CDR1 and CDR2 (germline): SGHTA, FQGNSA. The CDR3 covers 16 residues. CDR3 region: CASRKGGEFLSYEQYF. DNA for the CDR3: TGTGCCAGCAGAAAGGGGGGCGAGTTCCTTTCCTACGAGCAGTACTTC.

The chain employs TRBV30 and TRBJ2-5; 12 nucleotides agree with TRBD2. The CDR3 is 14 amino acids. The junction had 5 bases not matched to a gene; V was cut back by 4 bases and J by 5 bases. Germline V gene data show CDR1 as GTSNPN and CDR2 as SVGIG (reference sequence). CDR3 coding DNA: TGTGCCTGGACAGGACTAGCGGGACGGGAGACCCAGTACTTC. Its translation is CAWTGLAGRETQYF.

The chain joins TRBV6-5 to TRBJ2-1, with TRBD1 matching over 7 bases. CDR1 and CDR2 (germline): MNHEY, SVGAGI. The CDR3 sequence is 15 residues long. V lost 0 bases and J lost 4; bases outside the gene matches: 3. The CDR3 sequence: CASSYSRQGYNEQFF. The DNA for the CDR3 is TGTGCCAGCAGTTACTCGCGACAGGGATACAATGAGCAGTTCTTC.

This clone was picked up a small number of times. The chain uses TRBV15 and TRBJ2-3; D gene ambiguous. V dropped 1 base and J dropped 0 bases, with 2 bases sitting between them. The CDR3 spans 13 residues. Germline CDR1 LNHNV, CDR2 YYDKDF (reference sequence). CDR3 in amino acids: CATSRGSTDTQYF. The CDR3 region has the DNA TGTGCCACCAGCAGAGGCAGCACAGATACGCAGTATTTT. Filled out from reference TRBV15 and TRBJ2-3, the complete variable domain reads DAMVIQNPRYQVTQFGKPVTLSCSQTLNHNVMYWYQQKSSQAPKLLFHYYDKDFNNEADTPDNFQSRRPNTSFCFLDIRSPGLGDTAMYLCATSRGSTDTQYFGPGTRLTVL.

This chain uses TRBV11-2 with TRBJ2-4; no reliable D call. The V gene's germline CDR1 is SGHAT and CDR2 FQNNGV. Trimming stripped 1 base from V and 8 bases from J, with 21 bases between. The CDR3 is 17 residues long. As DNA, the CDR3 is TGTGCCAGCAGCTTAGCGGTTAGGGCTACCCTTTCGGACATTCAGTACTTC. It yields the protein CASSLAVRATLSDIQYF.

The chain joins TRBV28 to TRBJ1-2; D gene ambiguous. The CDR3 sequence is 14 residues long. Trimming removed 6 bases at V and 0 bases at J, with 11 bases between. Germline-derived CDR1 and CDR2 are MDHEN and SYDVKM. CDR3 protein: CASSVGITNYGYTF. The CDR3 DNA sequence: TGTGCCAGCAGCGTGGGAATAACTAACTATGGCTACACCTTC.

The chain is built from TRBV6-5 and TRBJ2-1; 12 bases agree with TRBD2. The CDR3 totals 14 residues. Germline assignment: CDR1 MNHEY and CDR2 SVGAGI. Trimming removed 8 bases from V and 10 bases from J; junction bases left unmatched: 9. CDR3 protein: CASQRTSGKGEQFF. The CDR3 nucleotides read TGTGCCAGCCAACGGACTAGCGGGAAAGGAGAGCAGTTCTTC.

V is TRBV7-9 and J is TRBJ2-3, with unresolved D. V shed 1 base and J shed 2 bases, with 7 bases lying between them. Germline CDR1 SEHNR, CDR2 FQNEAQ (reference sequence). CDR3 length equals 14 residues. The CDR3 spells CASSLETSTDTQYF. CDR3 sequence (DNA): TGTGCCAGCAGCTTAGAAACCTCCACAGATACGCAGTATTTT.

V is TRBV4-2 and J is TRBJ2-1; no reliable D call. The germline gives CDR1 LGHNA, CDR2 YNFKEQ. V was trimmed by 4 bases and J by 8 bases, leaving 15 bases between them. The CDR3 loop spans 14 amino acids. The CDR3 sequence is CASSPSWVSDEQFF. The CDR3 DNA sequence: TGTGCCAGCAGCCCCTCTTGGGTATCCGATGAGCAGTTCTTC.

This chain joins TRBV5-1 and TRBJ2-5; tentatively, D is TRBD1 (6 bases). With 4 bases removed from V and 4 bases from J, the gap between germline ends came to 20 bases. CDR3 length equals 16 residues. The germline CDR1 and CDR2 sequences are SGHRS and YFSETQ. The CDR3 here is CASSPLRQAEGETQYF. The CDR3 DNA reads as TGCGCCAGCAGCCCCCTTCGACAGGCAGAGGGAGAGACCCAGTACTTC.

This clone was recorded only once. This chain connects TRBV9 to TRBJ2-5; D may be TRBD1 or TRBD2 (7 bases each). Germline CDR1 SGDLS, CDR2 YYNGEE. This CDR3 is built from 16 residues. The V gene lost 0 bases and the J gene lost 1 base, with 13 bases spanning the gap. CDR3 protein: CASSVGAGGVQETQYF. The CDR3 DNA reads as TGTGCCAGCAGCGTAGGGGCAGGGGGGGTCCAAGAGACCCAGTACTTC. Combining the CDR3 with reference TRBV9 and TRBJ2-5 gives the whole variable domain DSGVTQTPKHLITATGQRVTLRCSPRSGDLSVYWYQQSLDQGLQFLIQYYNGEERAKGNILERFSAQQFPDLHSELNLSSLELGDSALYFCASSVGAGGVQETQYFGPGTRLLVL.

This chain uses TRBV7-6 with TRBJ2-5; 7 nucleotides align to TRBD2. Germline lookup yields CDR1 SGHVS and CDR2 FNYEAQ. The CDR3 is 15 amino acids. Trimming at V came to 3 bases and at J to 2 bases, leaving 6 bases not matched to a gene. The CDR3 sequence is CASSLTSSEQETQYF. Written as DNA, the CDR3 is TGTGCCAGCAGCTTGACTAGCAGCGAACAAGAGACCCAGTACTTC.

The chain uses TRBV2 and TRBJ2-5, with D perhaps being TRBD1 or TRBD2 (5 bases each). Germline V gene lookup returns CDR1 SNHLY and CDR2 FYNNEI. Trimming left V 4 bases short and J 3 bases short, with 6 bases between. The CDR3 has 12 residues. CDR3 in DNA: TGTGCCAGCAGTGTGGGGGAAGAGACCCAGTACTTC. It codes for CASSVGEETQYF. Variable domain in full (rest from reference TRBV2 and TRBJ2-5): EPEVTQTPSHQVTQMGQEVILRCVPISNHLYFYWYRQILGQKVEFLVSFYNNEISEKSEIFDDQFSVERPDGSNFTLKIRSTKLEDSAMYFCASSVGEETQYFGPGTRLLVL.

The V and J genes are TRBV7-9 and TRBJ1-1; the D gene is possibly TRBD1 (6 bases). V lost 6 bases and J lost 7, with 18 bases in between. CDR1 and CDR2 (germline): SEHNR, FQNEAQ (reference sequence). The CDR3 is made up of 14 amino acids. The CDR3 DNA reads TGTGCCAGCAGACCTTCATTGGGGGCGATTGAAGCTTTCTTT. Translating it yields CASRPSLGAIEAFF.

This sequence joins TRBV7-3 and TRBJ2-2; no clear D. Trimming removed 6 bases at V and 4 bases at J, with 9 bases between. The germline gives CDR1 SGHTA, CDR2 FQGTGA. The CDR3 runs to 13 residues. The chain's CDR3 is CASSPSPTGELFF. DNA of the CDR3: TGTGCCAGCAGTCCATCCCCCACCGGGGAGCTGTTTTTT.

The rearrangement uses TRBV2 and TRBJ2-5; 11 bases are a match to TRBD1. Unmatched junction bases numbered 5, after V lost 3 bases and J lost 5 bases. The CDR3 loop spans 15 amino acids. The V gene's germline CDR1 is SNHLY and CDR2 FYNNEI. CDR3 DNA: TGTGCCAGCAGTGACATCGGGACAGGGGGGGAGACCCAGTACTTC. It encodes CASSDIGTGGETQYF.

As for this clone: One end of the junction does not line up with germline, which may come from a read error. The V gene is TRBV7-6, the J gene TRBJ2-1, with D hard to call. Germline V gives CDR1 SGHVS, CDR2 FNYEAQ. The CDR3 is 12 amino acids. The CDR3 coding sequence is TGTGCCAGCAGCCCCGGTTTCCTTGCAGTGGTCTTC. Amino acids: CASSPGFLAVVF.

The genes are TRBV13 and TRBJ1-3; unclear D gene. The CDR3 has 12 amino acids. CDR1 is PRHDT, CDR2 FYEKMQ, per germline (reference sequence). Trimming pared 4 bases from V and 7 bases from J, leaving 8 bases between. CDR3 DNA: TGTGCCAGCAGCTCCCGACTGAACACCATATATTTT. Translated: CASSSRLNTIYF.

This clone was seen a few times. A junction end diverges from the germline sequence, so it may reflect a read error. The chain is built from TRBV27 and TRBJ1-3, with unresolved D. The germline V gene encodes CDR1 MNHEY and CDR2 SMNVEV (reference sequence). The CDR3 runs 12 residues. The CDR3 DNA reads TGTGCCAGCAGGAGTGCTGGGAACACCATATATTTT. It yields the protein CASRSAGNTIYF.

V is TRBV5-5 and J is TRBJ2-5; 7 nucleotides agree with TRBD1. Germline V gives CDR1 SGHKS, CDR2 YYEKEE (reference sequence). The CDR3 is made up of 13 amino acids. Losses at the gene ends were 6 bases for V and 0 bases for J; bases not matched to a gene: 2. The CDR3 sequence: CASTRGYQETQYF. The CDR3 coding sequence is TGTGCCAGCACCAGGGGGTACCAAGAGACCCAGTACTTC.

The gene calls are TRBV5-1 and TRBJ2-5; 9 nucleotides agree with TRBD2. J gave up 2 bases and V 5 bases, and 7 bases lay outside the gene matches. There are 15 residues in the CDR3. Germline V lookup: CDR1 SGHRS, CDR2 YFSETQ. The CDR3 reads CASRVSGRRQETQYF. The CDR3 DNA reads TGCGCCAGCAGAGTCAGCGGGAGGCGGCAAGAGACCCAGTACTTC.